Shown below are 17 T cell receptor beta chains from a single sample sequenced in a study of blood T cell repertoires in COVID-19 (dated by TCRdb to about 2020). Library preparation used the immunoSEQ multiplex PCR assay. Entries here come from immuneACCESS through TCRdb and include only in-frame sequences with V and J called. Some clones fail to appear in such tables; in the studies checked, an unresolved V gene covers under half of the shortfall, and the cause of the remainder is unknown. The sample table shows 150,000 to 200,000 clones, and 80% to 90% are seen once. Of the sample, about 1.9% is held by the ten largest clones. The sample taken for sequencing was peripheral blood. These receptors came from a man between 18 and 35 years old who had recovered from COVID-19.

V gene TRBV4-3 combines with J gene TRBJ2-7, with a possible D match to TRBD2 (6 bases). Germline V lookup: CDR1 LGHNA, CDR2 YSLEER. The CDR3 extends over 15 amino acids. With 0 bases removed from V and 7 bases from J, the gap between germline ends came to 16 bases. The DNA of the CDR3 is TGCGCCAGCAGCCAAGAAGTTGGCGCGGGACGGGAGCAGTACTTC. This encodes CASSQEVGAGREQYF.

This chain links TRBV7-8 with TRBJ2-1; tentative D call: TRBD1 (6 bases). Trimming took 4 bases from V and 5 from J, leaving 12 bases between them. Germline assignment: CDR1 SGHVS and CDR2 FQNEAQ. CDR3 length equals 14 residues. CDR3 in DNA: TGTGCCAGCAGCTGGGCAGGGGTGCACAATGAGCAGTTCTTC. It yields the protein CASSWAGVHNEQFF.

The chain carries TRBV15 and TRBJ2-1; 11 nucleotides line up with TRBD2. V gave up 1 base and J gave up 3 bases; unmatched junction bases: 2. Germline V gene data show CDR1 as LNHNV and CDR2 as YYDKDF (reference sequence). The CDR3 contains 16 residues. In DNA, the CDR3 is TGTGCCACCAGCAGAGGACTAGCGGGACTCTACAATGAGCAGTTCTTC. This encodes CATSRGLAGLYNEQFF.

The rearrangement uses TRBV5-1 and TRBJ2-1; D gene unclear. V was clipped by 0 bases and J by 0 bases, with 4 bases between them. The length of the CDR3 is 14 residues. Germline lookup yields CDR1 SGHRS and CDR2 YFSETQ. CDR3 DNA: TGCGCCAGCAGCTTGGACAGCTCCTACAATGAGCAGTTCTTC. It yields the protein CASSLDSSYNEQFF.

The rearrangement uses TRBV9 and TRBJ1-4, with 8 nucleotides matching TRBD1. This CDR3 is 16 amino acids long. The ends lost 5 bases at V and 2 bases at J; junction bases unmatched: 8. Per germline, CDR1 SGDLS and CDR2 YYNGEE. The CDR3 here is CASSRTGGGTNEKLFF. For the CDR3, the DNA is TGTGCCAGCAGTCGAACAGGGGGAGGGACTAATGAAAAACTGTTTTTT.

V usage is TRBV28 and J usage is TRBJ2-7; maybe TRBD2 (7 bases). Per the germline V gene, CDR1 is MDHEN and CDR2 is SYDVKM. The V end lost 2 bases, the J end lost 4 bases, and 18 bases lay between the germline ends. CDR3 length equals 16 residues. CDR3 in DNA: TGTGCCAGCAGTTTAGTCTTAGGGGGGGACTATTACGAGCAGTACTTC. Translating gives CASSLVLGGDYYEQYF.

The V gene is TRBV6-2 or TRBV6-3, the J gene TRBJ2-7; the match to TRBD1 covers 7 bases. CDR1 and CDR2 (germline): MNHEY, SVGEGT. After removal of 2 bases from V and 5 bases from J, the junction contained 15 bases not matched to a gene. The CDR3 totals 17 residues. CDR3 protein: CASSYLTNTGDEHEQYF. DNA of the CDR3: TGTGCCAGCAGTTACCTAACTAATACAGGGGATGAGCACGAGCAGTACTTC.

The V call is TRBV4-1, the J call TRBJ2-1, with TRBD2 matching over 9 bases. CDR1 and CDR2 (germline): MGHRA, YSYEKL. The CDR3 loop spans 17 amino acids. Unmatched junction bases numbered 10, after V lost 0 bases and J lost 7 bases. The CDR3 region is CASSQDRLAGGRNEQFF. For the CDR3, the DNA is TGCGCCAGCAGCCAAGATCGTTTGGCGGGAGGGCGGAATGAGCAGTTCTTC.

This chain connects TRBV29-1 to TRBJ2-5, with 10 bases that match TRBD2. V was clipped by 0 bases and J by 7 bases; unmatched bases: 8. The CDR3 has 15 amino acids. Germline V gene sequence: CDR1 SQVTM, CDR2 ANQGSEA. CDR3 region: CSVEEISGRVGTQYF. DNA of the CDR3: TGCAGCGTTGAAGAAATCAGCGGGAGGGTGGGGACCCAGTACTTC.

The CDR3 region has the DNA TGCGCCAGCAGCTCCGGGTCCCCACCCAGGGGTTATGGCTACACCTTC. Translating it yields CASSSGSPPRGYGYTF. J is TRBJ1-2 and V is TRBV5-1, with TRBD1 as a possible D gene (6 bases). The CDR3 runs to 16 residues. Looked up from germline, CDR1 is SGHRS and CDR2 is YFSETQ. With 3 bases removed from V and 5 bases from J, the gap between germline ends came to 20 bases.

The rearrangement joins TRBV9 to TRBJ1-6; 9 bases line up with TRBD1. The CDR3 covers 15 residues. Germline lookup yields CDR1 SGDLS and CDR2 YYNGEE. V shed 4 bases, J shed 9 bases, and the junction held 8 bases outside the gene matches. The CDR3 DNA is TGTGCCAGCAGCACGTCACAGGGGGCGAGTTCACCCCTCCACTTT. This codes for CASSTSQGASSPLHF.

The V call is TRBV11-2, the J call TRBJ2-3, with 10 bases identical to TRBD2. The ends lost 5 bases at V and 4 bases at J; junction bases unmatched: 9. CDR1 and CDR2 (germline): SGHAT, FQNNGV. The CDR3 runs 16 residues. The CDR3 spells CASSTQAGGPSDTQYF. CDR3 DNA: TGTGCCAGCAGCACCCAAGCGGGAGGGCCCTCAGATACGCAGTATTTT. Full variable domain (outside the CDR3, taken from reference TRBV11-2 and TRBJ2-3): EAGVAQSPRYKIIEKRQSVAFWCNPISGHATLYWYQQILGQGPKLLIQFQNNGVVDDSQLPKDRFSAERLKGVDSTLKIQPAKLEDSAVYLCASSTQAGGPSDTQYFGPGTRLTVL.

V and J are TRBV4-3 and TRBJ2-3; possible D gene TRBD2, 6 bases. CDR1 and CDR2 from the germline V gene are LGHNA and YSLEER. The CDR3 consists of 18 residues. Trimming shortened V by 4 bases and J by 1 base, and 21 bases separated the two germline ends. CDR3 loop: CASSLFYVEWGGTDTQYF. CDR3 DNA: TGCGCCAGCAGCCTCTTCTACGTGGAGTGGGGGGGCACAGATACGCAGTATTTT.

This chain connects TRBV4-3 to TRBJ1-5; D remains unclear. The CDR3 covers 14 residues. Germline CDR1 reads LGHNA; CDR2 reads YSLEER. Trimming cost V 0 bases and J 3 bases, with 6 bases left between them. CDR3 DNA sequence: TGCGCCAGCAGCCAAGATCCAGACAATCAGCCCCAGCATTTT. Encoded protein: CASSQDPDNQPQHF.

The CDR3 loop reads CASSQDRVNYGYTF. The CDR3 nucleotides read TGTGCCAGCAGCCAAGACAGGGTTAACTATGGCTACACCTTC. This sequence joins TRBV7-2 and TRBJ1-2; TRBD1 aligns across 7 bases. The CDR3 runs 14 residues. With V trimmed by 5 bases and J by 1 base, 4 bases remained unmatched. Germline CDR1 and CDR2: SGHTA and FQGNSA.

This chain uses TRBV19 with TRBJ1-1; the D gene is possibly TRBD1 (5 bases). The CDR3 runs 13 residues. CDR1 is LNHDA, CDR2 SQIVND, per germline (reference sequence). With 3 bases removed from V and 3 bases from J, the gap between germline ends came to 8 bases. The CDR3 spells CASSMGGYTEAFF. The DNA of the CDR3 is TGTGCCAGTAGTATGGGGGGGTACACTGAAGCTTTCTTT.

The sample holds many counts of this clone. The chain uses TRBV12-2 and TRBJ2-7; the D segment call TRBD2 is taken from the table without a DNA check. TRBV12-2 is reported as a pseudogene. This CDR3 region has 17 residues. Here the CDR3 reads CASRVRLAGPLGREQYF. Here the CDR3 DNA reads TGTGCAAGTCGCGTCAGACTAGCGGGACCTTTGGGGAGGGAGCAGTACTTC.